This T cell receptor beta chain was captured in a study of blood T cell repertoires in COVID-19. This clone was detected a few times. V shed 5 bases, J shed 2 bases, and the junction held 10 bases outside the gene matches. Per the germline V gene, CDR1 is SGHTA and CDR2 is FQGTGA. The CDR3 contains 17 residues. TCRdb's copy holds only in-frame clones and misses some; the assay was immunoSEQ multiplex PCR. The sample lists fewer than 85,000 clones; around four fifths were seen once. This chain joins TRBV7-3 and TRBJ2-2; 8 positions match TRBD1. This clonotype originated in a man aged 55-75 years with acute or convalescent COVID-19. The material sequenced was peripheral blood. Written as DNA, the CDR3 is TGTGCCAGCAGCCTGTTTTCCGGACAGGGCAACACCGGGGAGCTGTTTTTT. It codes for CASSLFSGQGNTGELFF.